These 30 T cell receptor beta chains were sequenced from one sample in a study of shared clonotypes between healthy human individuals. It was CD45RO-negative cells, positively selected for CCR7, that made up naive CD8 cells, with terminally differentiated effector memory CD45RA+ cells excluded. This table comes from immunoSEQ multiplex PCR, and its TCRdb copy is limited to in-frame clones, with some not included. This sample has around 610,000 clones, with about 95% found just once. What was sequenced was naive CD8+ T cells sorted from blood. The receptors come from a woman aged 30 to 39 in good health.

The V and J genes are TRBV6-1 and TRBJ2-7, with 7 bases that match TRBD2. The CDR3 is 16 amino acids. V shed 3 bases, J shed 4 bases, and the junction held 12 bases outside the gene matches. Germline assignment: CDR1 MNHNS and CDR2 SASEGT. CDR3 protein: CASSELWEGPGYEQYF. CDR3 DNA sequence: TGTGCCAGCAGTGAGTTGTGGGAGGGACCGGGATACGAGCAGTACTTC.

The chain links TRBV9 to TRBJ2-1; D remains unclear. Per germline, CDR1 SGDLS and CDR2 YYNGEE. The CDR3 runs 14 residues. V was cut by 4 bases and J by 8 bases, with 16 bases left in between. In nucleotides, the CDR3 is TGTGCCAGCAGCCTGGGCTCACGGGTAGATGAGCAGTTCTTC. Its translation: CASSLGSRVDEQFF.

V and J are TRBV6-5 and TRBJ1-1; TRBD1 matches 7 bases. This CDR3 has 13 residues. The germline CDR1 and CDR2 sequences are MNHEY and SVGAGI. V shed 5 bases and J 8 bases; nucleotides not matched to a gene: 8. Here the CDR3 DNA reads TGTGCCAGCAGTCACCCACAGGGGACCGAAGCTTTCTTT. Its protein product is CASSHPQGTEAFF.

V is TRBV9 and J is TRBJ2-7; no firm D call. V lost 0 bases, J lost 3 bases, and 10 bases lay in between. This CDR3 is built from 14 residues. CDR1 is SGDLS and CDR2 is YYNGEE in the germline V gene. The CDR3 DNA sequence: TGTGCCAGCAGCGTAGGGAGTAAGGTCTACGAGCAGTACTTC. This encodes CASSVGSKVYEQYF.

V usage is TRBV7-2 and J usage is TRBJ1-1; possible D gene TRBD1, 5 bases. Germline CDR1 SGHTA, CDR2 FQGNSA. The V end lost 4 bases, the J end lost 2 bases, and 17 bases lay between the germline ends. The CDR3 sequence is 16 residues long. The CDR3, as DNA: TGTGCCAGCAGCTCCACACCGGGACGGATAAACACTGAAGCTTTCTTT. Protein product: CASSSTPGRINTEAFF.

The CDR3 nucleotides are TGTGCCAGCAGCTTGGGGGGGACTAGTGAGGACGAGCAGTACTTC. Its translation: CASSLGGTSEDEQYF. The V and J genes are TRBV5-4 and TRBJ2-7, with 8 bases matching TRBD2. V gave up 0 bases and J gave up 5 bases; unmatched junction bases: 7. Germline CDR1 and CDR2: SGHNT and YYREEE (reference sequence). The CDR3 runs 15 residues.

The V gene is TRBV20-1, the J gene TRBJ2-5; D gene ambiguous. CDR1 and CDR2 from the germline V gene are DFQATT and SNEGSKA (reference sequence). The V gene lost 5 bases and the J gene lost 7 bases, with 11 bases spanning the gap. The CDR3 contains 11 residues. The CDR3 nucleotides are TGCAGTGCTTGGGTGAAGCGGACCCAGTACTTC. Translation: CSAWVKRTQYF.

The CDR3 spells CASSSREEGFYEKLFF. The DNA of the CDR3 is TGTGCCAGCAGTTCACGTGAGGAGGGGTTTTATGAAAAACTGTTTTTT. The genes are TRBV7-9 and TRBJ1-4; a possible D gene is TRBD1 (5 bases). Trimming removed 6 bases from V and 6 bases from J, with 20 bases in between. The CDR3 extends over 16 amino acids. In germline, CDR1 is SEHNR, CDR2 FQNEAQ (reference sequence).

This clone was observed once. The V and J genes are TRBV19 and TRBJ1-1; 9 bases match TRBD1. After removal of 5 bases from V and 5 bases from J, the junction contained 6 bases not matched to a gene. The CDR3 loop spans 14 amino acids. CDR1 and CDR2 from the germline V gene are LNHDA and SQIVND (reference sequence). CDR3 in amino acids: CASSYGTGKTEAFF. Here the CDR3 DNA reads TGTGCCAGTAGTTATGGGACAGGGAAAACTGAAGCTTTCTTT.

The chain is built from TRBV7-8 and TRBJ2-2; a possible D gene is TRBD1 (5 bases). Germline values: CDR1 SGHVS, CDR2 FQNEAQ. The CDR3 contains 13 residues. V lost 4 bases and J 5 bases, leaving 8 bases between the germline ends. Here the CDR3 reads CASSSGQTGELFF. The CDR3 DNA reads as TGTGCCAGCAGCTCAGGACAAACCGGGGAGCTGTTTTTT.

The chain carries TRBV19 and TRBJ2-3, with D tentatively TRBD2 (6 bases). The length of the CDR3 is 16 residues. The germline gives CDR1 LNHDA, CDR2 SQIVND (reference sequence). The germline V and J ends were trimmed by 5 bases and 4 bases, with 19 bases remaining between them. The CDR3 nucleotides are TGTGCCAGTAGTTTAACCGGGACTTGGGGATCAGATACGCAGTATTTT. It yields the protein CASSLTGTWGSDTQYF.

V and J are TRBV19 and TRBJ1-4; possibly TRBD1 for D (5 bases). Between the trimmed V and J ends, which lost 5 bases and 7 bases, there was a span of 17 bases. The germline V gene encodes CDR1 LNHDA and CDR2 SQIVND (reference sequence). This CDR3 region has 15 residues. The CDR3 loop is CASSDRQSLSEKLFF. CDR3 coding DNA: TGTGCCAGTAGTGACCGACAGAGTCTAAGTGAAAAACTGTTTTTT.

The J gene is TRBJ2-7, the V gene TRBV7-9; 7 bases fit TRBD2. Germline-derived CDR1 and CDR2 are SEHNR and FQNEAQ (reference sequence). CDR3 length: 13 residues. Trimming removed 6 bases from V and 4 bases from J; junction bases left unmatched: 6. CDR3 region: CASRRGSGYEQYF. For the CDR3, the DNA is TGTGCCAGCAGGCGCGGGAGTGGATACGAGCAGTACTTC.

As regards this clone: This specimen includes other DNA sequences encoding the same CDR3. This chain joins TRBV27 and TRBJ1-1; 9 bases align to TRBD1. CDR3 length: 14 residues. Germline V gene sequence: CDR1 MNHEY, CDR2 SMNVEV (reference sequence). The ends lost 4 bases at V and 1 base at J; junction bases unmatched: 1. CDR3 coding DNA: TGTGCCAGCAGTTGGACAGGGGCGAACACTGAAGCTTTCTTT. Amino acids: CASSWTGANTEAFF.

This clone was observed a single time. V and J are TRBV28 and TRBJ1-4; D not certain. V lost 6 bases to trimming and J lost 7 bases, with 15 bases between them. This CDR3 comprises 14 residues. Germline CDR1 and CDR2: MDHEN and SYDVKM. In nucleotides, the CDR3 is TGTGCCAGCAGGCCCACTCGGAGGGTTGAAAAACTGTTTTTT. Translated, it gives CASRPTRRVEKLFF.

The chain combines TRBV28 with TRBJ2-1, with 12 bases matching TRBD2. The CDR3 spans 15 residues. V was pared by 2 bases and J by 7 bases, with 3 bases of the junction left unmatched. The V gene's germline CDR1 is MDHEN and CDR2 SYDVKM. CDR3 amino acids: CASSLLAGGMNEQFF. CDR3 nucleotide sequence: TGTGCCAGCAGTTTACTAGCGGGAGGGATGAATGAGCAGTTCTTC.

The chain couples TRBV5-8 to TRBJ1-3; no reliable D call. In germline, CDR1 is SGHTS, CDR2 YDEGEE. The CDR3 is 14 residues long. Between the trimmed V and J ends, which lost 4 bases and 7 bases, there was a span of 15 bases. CDR3 sequence: CASSVRQVANTIYF. In DNA form, the CDR3 reads TGTGCCAGCAGCGTTCGTCAGGTTGCGAACACCATATATTTT.

V is TRBV4-2 and J is TRBJ2-1; the match to TRBD2 covers 8 bases. The CDR3 sequence is 17 residues long. CDR1 is LGHNA, CDR2 YNFKEQ, per germline. V trimming: 7 bases; J trimming: 0 bases; junction bases outside the gene matches: 11. CDR3 in amino acids: CASNEGESGSSYNEQFF. CDR3 coding DNA: TGTGCCAGCAACGAAGGGGAGAGCGGGAGCTCCTACAATGAGCAGTTCTTC.

The gene calls are TRBV6-5 and TRBJ1-1; 7 bases align to TRBD1. The CDR3 has 12 residues. The germline gives CDR1 MNHEY, CDR2 SVGAGI. The junction had 5 bases not matched to a gene; V was cut back by 6 bases and J by 7 bases. CDR3 bases: TGTGCCAGCAGGCTAGGGGGCTATGAAGCTTTCTTT. It is translated as CASRLGGYEAFF.

The genes are TRBV5-5 and TRBJ1-4, with a tentative D call TRBD1 (5 bases). Per germline, CDR1 SGHKS and CDR2 YYEKEE (reference sequence). The CDR3 has 15 residues. The V and J ends lost 0 bases and 6 bases respectively, with 12 bases between them. CDR3 region: CASSLGQPPYEKLFF. The CDR3 DNA reads TGTGCCAGCAGCTTGGGACAGCCACCTTATGAAAAACTGTTTTTT.

J is TRBJ1-1 and V is TRBV27, with D possibly TRBD1 on 6 matching bases. This CDR3 contains 16 residues. CDR1 MNHEY and CDR2 SMNVEV come from the germline V gene (reference sequence). V was clipped by 3 bases and J by 3 bases, with 17 bases between them. DNA of the CDR3: TGTGCCAGCAGTTTCAGGTTCCTGGGGGCCGACACTGAAGCTTTCTTT. Its translation is CASSFRFLGADTEAFF.

CDR3 region: CASSQDRGDLETQYF. The CDR3 DNA sequence: TGTGCCAGCAGCCAGGACAGGGGAGACTTAGAGACCCAGTACTTC. The chain carries TRBV5-4 and TRBJ2-5; TRBD1 agrees at 9 bases. The V and J ends lost 4 bases and 4 bases, in that order; junction bases with no gene match: 8. The CDR3 extends over 15 amino acids. Germline CDR1 and CDR2: SGHNT and YYREEE (reference sequence).

The rearrangement uses TRBV27 and TRBJ1-5; the D is unclear. V lost 5 bases and J 9 bases, leaving 20 bases between the germline ends. This CDR3 has 15 amino acids. Germline CDR1 MNHEY, CDR2 SMNVEV (reference sequence). CDR3 region: CASSATDGRAGPQHF. The CDR3 region has the DNA TGTGCCAGCAGTGCCACCGACGGACGGGCTGGGCCCCAGCATTTT.

The rearrangement uses TRBV27 and TRBJ2-7; either TRBD1 or TRBD2 may supply D (5 bases each). V gave up 6 bases and J gave up 6 bases, with 6 bases separating them. The CDR3 is 10 amino acids. Germline V gives CDR1 MNHEY, CDR2 SMNVEV (reference sequence). The CDR3 DNA is TGTGCCAGCAGGGGACCCGAGCAGTACTTC. Amino acids: CASRGPEQYF.

V usage is TRBV19 and J usage is TRBJ2-1; D possibly corresponds to TRBD2 (6 bases). Trimming pared 4 bases from V and 4 bases from J, leaving 14 bases between. The CDR3 loop spans 15 amino acids. CDR1 and CDR2 from the germline V gene are LNHDA and SQIVND (reference sequence). CDR3 nucleotides: TGTGCCAGTAGTACGGCGGGACGACAATACAATGAGCAGTTCTTC. This gives the protein CASSTAGRQYNEQFF. The complete variable domain, with remaining parts taken from reference TRBV19 and TRBJ2-1, reads DGGITQSPKYLFRKEGQNVTLSCEQNLNHDAMYWYRQDPGQGLRLIYYSQIVNDFQKGDIAEGYSVSREKKESFPLTVTSAQKNPTAFYLCASSTAGRQYNEQFFGPGTRLTVL.

The chain employs TRBV19 and TRBJ1-5, with a weak D call TRBD1 (6 bases). Germline assignment: CDR1 LNHDA and CDR2 SQIVND (reference sequence). The CDR3 runs 15 residues. Between the trimmed V and J ends, which lost 6 bases and 0 bases, there was a span of 12 bases. In nucleotides, the CDR3 is TGTGCCAGTAGGAGGACAGTTTATAGCAATCAGCCCCAGCATTTT. Protein sequence: CASRRTVYSNQPQHF.

The J gene is TRBJ1-4, the V gene TRBV7-9; tentatively, D is TRBD1 (6 bases). The germline V gene has CDR1 SEHNR and CDR2 FQNEAQ (reference sequence). V lost 5 bases, J lost 5 bases, and 12 bases lay in between. This CDR3 comprises 14 residues. CDR3 DNA sequence: TGTGCCAGCAGCCTAGGGGACACGAATGAAAAACTGTTTTTT. This codes for CASSLGDTNEKLFF. Using reference TRBV7-9 and TRBJ1-4 for the parts outside the CDR3, the full variable domain is DTGVSQNPRHKITKRGQNVTFRCDPISEHNRLYWYRQTLGQGPEFLTYFQNEAQLEKSRLLSDRFSAERPKGSFSTLEIQRTEQGDSAMYLCASSLGDTNEKLFFGSGTQLSVL.

The chain links TRBV5-1 to TRBJ2-3, with TRBD2 matching over 13 bases. Germline trimming cut 1 base from V and 4 bases from J; bases unmatched to any gene: 3. CDR3 size: 16 residues. Per germline, CDR1 SGHRS and CDR2 YFSETQ. CDR3 nucleotide sequence: TGCGCCAGCAGCTTGACTAGCGGGAGGGCCCCAGATACGCAGTATTTT. This translates into CASSLTSGRAPDTQYF.

As concerns this clone: The identical CDR3 is also encoded by other nucleotide sequences in the sample. The rearrangement uses TRBV27 and TRBJ2-7, with unresolved D. V was cut by 4 bases and J by 0 bases, with 7 bases left in between. Germline V CDR1 and CDR2: MNHEY, SMNVEV (reference sequence). CDR3 length equals 13 residues. The DNA of the CDR3 is TGTGCCAGCAGTTGGGGTAGCTCCTACGAGCAGTACTTC. Translating it yields CASSWGSSYEQYF.

The V and J genes are TRBV28 and TRBJ2-1; 8 bases map to TRBD2. With 11 bases clipped from V and 7 bases from J, the junction kept 13 bases outside the gene matches. The germline gives CDR1 MDHEN, CDR2 SYDVKM. CDR3 length: 14 residues. This CDR3 is CAGAPAGEGNEQFF. The CDR3 nucleotides are TGTGCCGGAGCCCCAGCGGGAGAGGGTAATGAGCAGTTCTTC.